Listed below are T cell receptor beta chains from one sample, sequenced in a study of T cell responses to AZD1222 COVID-19 vaccine. Assay: immunoSEQ multiplex PCR; the TCRdb copy retains only in-frame clones and omits some. Its table records under 150,000 clones. The specimen sequenced was peripheral blood. These receptors originate from an adult in good health. Both conserved end residues are part of each CDR3. Each record gives: CDR3 DNA, CDR3 protein, D gene, J gene, V gene. A D gene is named only where the DNA matches it firmly.

TGTGCCACCCGAGACCGGACCGGGGAGCTGTTTTTT,CATRDRTGELFF,.,TRBJ2-2,TRBV21-1
TGTGCCAGCAGCTTATTTAGGGGTGGTAACCTTAGGGACAGCGGCAATGAGCAGTTCTTC,CASSLFRGGNLRDSGNEQFF,TRBD1,TRBJ2-1,TRBV11-3
TGTGCCAGCCGTCCGGGGGGGCGCCCCGAAAAACTGTTTTTT,CASRPGGRPEKLFF,.,TRBJ1-4,TRBV6-5
TGTGCCAGTAGTCGATGGACAGGGCCTAATGAAAAACTGTTTTTT,CASSRWTGPNEKLFF,TRBD1,TRBJ1-4,TRBV19
TGTGCCAGCTCATATACAGGGACAGGGGTCACTGAAGCTTTCTTT,CASSYTGTGVTEAFF,TRBD1,TRBJ1-1,TRBV18
TGTGCCAGCGTTCAGGGGCCAGTGAACACTGAAGCTTTCTTT,CASVQGPVNTEAFF,.,TRBJ1-1,TRBV28
TGCAGCATTACTAAAAAGGGGAACACTGAAGCTTTCTTT,CSITKKGNTEAFF,.,TRBJ1-1,TRBV29-1
TGTGCCAGTAGTAGGGACAGGGGAGGTAATCAGCCCCAGCATTTT,CASSRDRGGNQPQHF,TRBD1,TRBJ1-5,TRBV19
TGTGCCAGCAGCTTAAGACAGGGGGCTTCCAGCACTGAAGCTTTCTTT,CASSLRQGASSTEAFF,TRBD1,TRBJ1-1,TRBV7-9
TGTGCCAGCAGTGAAGCGGCACTGATTGTGGAAAAACTGTTTTTT,CASSEAALIVEKLFF,.,TRBJ1-4,TRBV2
TGTGCCAGTAGTCCGGGACAGGGGGCTCGAGGCTACACCTTC,CASSPGQGARGYTF,TRBD1,TRBJ1-2,TRBV19
TGTGCCAGCAGCTTATCGGGGGGAAGCGATTCACCCCTCCACTTT,CASSLSGGSDSPLHF,.,TRBJ1-6,TRBV7-3
TGTGCCACCGGGGATAGCGGGGGGACAGATACGCAGTATTTT,CATGDSGGTDTQYF,TRBD2,TRBJ2-3,TRBV6-5
TGTGCCAGCAGCTTAATGCGGGGGGGCAATGAGCAGTTCTTC,CASSLMRGGNEQFF,TRBD2,TRBJ2-1,TRBV7-3
TGTGCCAGTAGTGAAGCACTCAGGGGGCCCGACACTGAAGCTTTCTTT,CASSEALRGPDTEAFF,TRBD1,TRBJ1-1,TRBV19
TGTGCCAGCAGTGAAGCCCGGCGGGTGGGGGTCGACGGCTACACCTTC,CASSEARRVGVDGYTF,.,TRBJ1-2,TRBV2
TGTGCCAGCAGTTACTCGATGGGTGGGTCTAGCAATCAGCCCCAGCATTTT,CASSYSMGGSSNQPQHF,.,TRBJ1-5,TRBV6-2/TRBV6-3
TGTGCCACCAGCAGAGATAGGGCTGCCGGGGAGCTGTTTTTT,CATSRDRAAGELFF,.,TRBJ2-2,TRBV15
TGTGCCAGCAGTTACGCTCTGGGCTCCGGCGATACAGATACGCAGTATTTT,CASSYALGSGDTDTQYF,.,TRBJ2-3,TRBV6-2/TRBV6-3
TGTGCCAGCAGTACTTCCGGGGCGGAGACTTACTATGGCTACACCTTC,CASSTSGAETYYGYTF,.,TRBJ1-2,TRBV27
TGTGCCAGTGGACAGGGGAGGACTGGAAACACCATATATTTT,CASGQGRTGNTIYF,TRBD1,TRBJ1-3,TRBV19
TGTGCCAGCAGCGTAGGCGGTGAGCAGTTCTTC,CASSVGGEQFF,.,TRBJ2-1,TRBV9
TGTGCCAGCAGTTTTGGTGGAAGGAACACTGAAGCTTTCTTT,CASSFGGRNTEAFF,.,TRBJ1-1,TRBV28
TGTGCCAGCAGCTTAGTCCCCTCGGGTGGGAGCGCTAATTCACCCCTCCACTTT,CASSLVPSGGSANSPLHF,.,TRBJ1-6,TRBV7-2
TGTGCCAGCAGCTACTGGACAGACCAAGAGACCCAGTACTTC,CASSYWTDQETQYF,.,TRBJ2-5,TRBV3-1/TRBV3-2
TGTGCCAGCAGTTCCCGGGGCCAATACAATGAGCAGTTCTTC,CASSSRGQYNEQFF,.,TRBJ2-1,TRBV6-2/TRBV6-3
TGTGCCTGGAGCCCGCCGGGACACCTCTATCAGCCCCAGCATTTT,CAWSPPGHLYQPQHF,.,TRBJ1-5,TRBV30
TGCGCCAGCAGCTTAGGGACAGTCCTCTCTGGGGCCAACGTCCTGACTTTC,CASSLGTVLSGANVLTF,TRBD1,TRBJ2-6,TRBV5-1
TGTGCCAGCTCACCAAACGGACAGGTGGGGAACACTGAAGCTTTCTTT,CASSPNGQVGNTEAFF,TRBD1,TRBJ1-1,TRBV18
TGTGCCAGCAATAACCAGGGGGATCGAAACACCATATATTTT,CASNNQGDRNTIYF,TRBD1,TRBJ1-3,TRBV7-8
TGTGCCAGCAGCCCGGGGGTTTACTATGGCTACACCTTC,CASSPGVYYGYTF,.,TRBJ1-2,TRBV5-6
TGTGCCAGCAGCCCTATTCAGGAAGCCTATGGCTACACCTTC,CASSPIQEAYGYTF,.,TRBJ1-2,TRBV3-1/TRBV3-2
TGCGCCAGCAGCTTTACCGGGGACGGCCGGGTAGACACTGAAGCTTTCTTT,CASSFTGDGRVDTEAFF,.,TRBJ1-1,TRBV5-1
TGTGCCAGCAGCGTAGGAGGGTTTTATGGAAACACCATATATTTT,CASSVGGFYGNTIYF,.,TRBJ1-3,TRBV9
TGTGCCAGCAGCCAAGGGGAAACGGGGAAAGCTTTCTTT,CASSQGETGKAFF,.,TRBJ1-1,TRBV3-1/TRBV3-2
TGTGCCAGCAGCTTAAGGGACGGACTCTATGGCTACACCTTC,CASSLRDGLYGYTF,.,TRBJ1-2,TRBV7-3
TGTGCCAGTAGTATAGCCGGGATTCAGCCCCAGCATTTT,CASSIAGIQPQHF,.,TRBJ1-5,TRBV19
TGTGCCAGCAGCCCCCACCGGACAGGGTGGGCGCAGTATTTT,CASSPHRTGWAQYF,TRBD1,TRBJ2-3,TRBV11-2
TGTGCCAGCAGCTTAGATGGCAATGGCAATCAGCCCCAGCATTTT,CASSLDGNGNQPQHF,.,TRBJ1-5,TRBV7-9
TGTGCCACCAGTGATTCTGCAGGGAGGGAATTCAATGAGCAGTTCTTC,CATSDSAGREFNEQFF,TRBD2,TRBJ2-1,TRBV24-1
TGTGCCAGCAGCTTAGACAGGGTGGGTGAAAAACTGTTTTTT,CASSLDRVGEKLFF,.,TRBJ1-4,TRBV7-2
TGTGCCAGCAGTCGACAGCTTTCCACTGAAGCTTTCTTT,CASSRQLSTEAFF,.,TRBJ1-1,TRBV14